Shown below are 26 T cell receptor beta chains from a single sample sequenced in a study of blood T cell repertoires in COVID-19. The table came from immunoSEQ multiplex PCR; TCRdb's copy has only in-frame clones and leaves some out. Of tens of thousands of clones in the sample, about 82% were seen once. Sequencing input: peripheral blood. The receptors come from a human donor in a cohort sampled during active COVID-19.

The chain has TRBV5-1 and TRBJ2-3; 8 bases agree with TRBD1. Germline values: CDR1 SGHRS, CDR2 YFSETQ. The CDR3 covers 15 residues. With V trimmed by 4 bases and J by 3 bases, 7 bases remained unmatched. Written as DNA, the CDR3 is TGCGCCAGCAGCCGAGGACAGGGAAGTACAGATACGCAGTATTTT. It specifies CASSRGQGSTDTQYF.

The J gene is TRBJ1-6, the V gene TRBV7-9; TRBD1 is a possible D gene (6 bases). V lost 4 bases and J lost 7, with 11 bases in between. This CDR3 has 14 amino acids. CDR1 is SEHNR and CDR2 is FQNEAQ in the germline V gene (reference sequence). The CDR3 bases are TGTGCCAGCAGCTCGGACAGTTTGAATTCACCCCTCCACTTT. Residues: CASSSDSLNSPLHF.

This sequence joins TRBV29-1 and TRBJ2-5; 7 bases fit TRBD1. In germline, CDR1 is SQVTM, CDR2 ANQGSEA. The CDR3 runs 12 residues. V gave up 6 bases and J gave up 4 bases; unmatched junction bases: 5. The CDR3 spells CSVQGYGETQYF. The DNA of the CDR3 is TGCAGCGTACAGGGGTATGGAGAGACCCAGTACTTC.

This chain uses TRBV28 with TRBJ1-5; 7 bases align to TRBD1. CDR1 and CDR2 from the germline V gene are MDHEN and SYDVKM. Losses at the gene ends were 5 bases for V and 2 bases for J; bases not matched to a gene: 6. This CDR3 spans 15 amino acids. This chain's CDR3 is CASSTGAPGNQPQHF. CDR3 coding DNA: TGTGCCAGCAGTACAGGGGCGCCGGGCAATCAGCCCCAGCATTTT.

The J gene is TRBJ1-3, the V gene TRBV19, with D possibly being TRBD1 (5 bases). V gave up 5 bases and J gave up 4 bases, with 15 bases separating them. This CDR3 spans 15 amino acids. Germline CDR1 is LNHDA and CDR2 is SQIVND (reference sequence). This chain's CDR3 is CASSPQRGSGNTIYF. CDR3 sequence (DNA): TGTGCCAGTAGTCCCCAGCGGGGGTCGGGAAACACCATATATTTT.

This chain links TRBV19 with TRBJ2-1, with 12 bases lining up with TRBD2. V gave up 1 base and J gave up 6 bases; unmatched junction bases: 1. CDR1 and CDR2 from the germline V gene are LNHDA and SQIVND (reference sequence). The CDR3 totals 15 residues. The CDR3 DNA is TGTGCCAGTAGTATAGTGGGACTAGCGGGCAATGAGCAGTTCTTC. Its protein product is CASSIVGLAGNEQFF.

This sequence joins TRBV4-1 and TRBJ2-6, with 7 bases that match TRBD1. V trimming: 1 base; J trimming: 0 bases; junction bases outside the gene matches: 9. The CDR3 spans 19 residues. CDR1 is MGHRA, CDR2 YSYEKL, per germline. CDR3 in amino acids: CASSQVTGAPDSGANVLTF. Here the CDR3 DNA reads TGCGCCAGCAGCCAAGTTACAGGGGCGCCAGACTCTGGGGCCAACGTCCTGACTTTC.

The rearrangement uses TRBV15 and TRBJ1-5, with D hard to call. Germline V gene lookup returns CDR1 LNHNV and CDR2 YYDKDF (reference sequence). V was shortened by 0 bases and J by 4 bases, with 10 bases between the two germline ends. This CDR3 contains 15 residues. The CDR3 region is CATSRDGGSNQPQHF. The CDR3 DNA reads as TGTGCCACCAGCAGAGATGGAGGGTCAAATCAGCCCCAGCATTTT.

The V gene is TRBV19, the J gene TRBJ1-1, with 9 bases lining up with TRBD1. The CDR3 has 15 residues. From germline, CDR1 is LNHDA and CDR2 SQIVND (reference sequence). V trimming: 5 bases; J trimming: 4 bases; junction bases outside the gene matches: 8. The DNA for the CDR3 is TGTGCCAGTAGTCCCCAAACAGGGGGCCTCACTGAAGCTTTCTTT. It codes for CASSPQTGGLTEAFF.

J is TRBJ1-1 and V is TRBV7-2; tentative D call: TRBD1 (5 bases). The CDR3 length is 14 residues. CDR1 is SGHTA, CDR2 FQGNSA, per germline. V was shortened by 8 bases and J by 5 bases, with 18 bases between the two germline ends. In DNA form, the CDR3 reads TGTGCCAGCTTACGGGGCCCGGGGGAAACTGAAGCTTTCTTT. Translated: CASLRGPGETEAFF.

This chain joins TRBV25-1 and TRBJ2-2; tentative D call: TRBD1 (6 bases). The CDR3 has 14 amino acids. Trimming stripped 1 base from V and 4 bases from J, with 7 bases between. The germline gives CDR1 MGHDK, CDR2 SYGVNS. CDR3 region: CASSESRGTGELFF. CDR3 DNA sequence: TGTGCCAGCAGTGAATCCAGGGGCACCGGGGAGCTGTTTTTT.

The gene calls are TRBV5-1 and TRBJ2-6, with 7 nucleotides matching TRBD1. The germline V gene has CDR1 SGHRS and CDR2 YFSETQ. The CDR3 is made up of 16 amino acids. The trim removed 4 bases at V and 0 bases at J, leaving 4 bases unmatched. The CDR3 DNA reads as TGCGCCAGCAGCACGGGACAGCCCTCTGGGGCCAACGTCCTGACTTTC. It yields the protein CASSTGQPSGANVLTF.

The chain joins TRBV2 to TRBJ2-1, with 11 bases fitting TRBD2. Germline V gene lookup returns CDR1 SNHLY and CDR2 FYNNEI. Trimming removed 7 bases from V and 4 bases from J; junction bases left unmatched: 6. The CDR3 spans 15 residues. CDR3 in DNA: TGTGCCAGCAACCCACTAGCGGGGGAATACAATGAGCAGTTCTTC. Protein sequence: CASNPLAGEYNEQFF.

J is TRBJ2-7 and V is TRBV5-1; 12 bases map to TRBD1. CDR1 SGHRS and CDR2 YFSETQ come from the germline V gene. Losses at the gene ends were 2 bases for V and 5 bases for J; bases not matched to a gene: 2. The CDR3 has 14 residues. This chain's CDR3 is CASSFGTGGHEQYF. CDR3 DNA sequence: TGCGCCAGCAGCTTCGGGACAGGGGGCCACGAGCAGTACTTC.

This clone was detected only a few times. The CDR3 DNA sequence: TGTGCCAGCAGCGTAACAGGGTCCGGGGAGCTGTTTTTT. Encoded protein: CASSVTGSGELFF. The V gene is TRBV7-2, the J gene TRBJ2-2, with a possible D match to TRBD1 (6 bases). Trimming pared 5 bases from V and 6 bases from J, leaving 10 bases between. There are 13 residues in the CDR3. The germline CDR1 and CDR2 sequences are SGHTA and FQGNSA.

The CDR3 loop is CASSAELYEQYF. The CDR3 bases are TGTGCCAGCTCGGCGGAACTTTACGAGCAGTACTTC. V is TRBV2 and J is TRBJ2-7; no reliable D call. Trimming took off 8 bases at V and 4 bases at J, with 12 bases between the two ends. The germline CDR1 and CDR2 sequences are SNHLY and FYNNEI. CDR3 size: 12 residues.

This sequence joins TRBV5-1 and TRBJ2-5; D not resolved. The germline V and J ends were trimmed by 4 bases and 8 bases, with 18 bases remaining between them. The CDR3 has 14 residues. Looked up from germline, CDR1 is SGHRS and CDR2 is YFSETQ. The CDR3 region has the DNA TGCGCCAGCAGCCTTGATTACCCCCCGGTAACCCAGTACTTC. Its protein product is CASSLDYPPVTQYF. Together with reference TRBV5-1 and TRBJ2-5, the CDR3 gives the full variable domain: KAGVTQTPRYLIKTRGQQVTLSCSPISGHRSVSWYQQTPGQGLQFLFEYFSETQRNKGNFPGRFSGRQFSNSRSEMNVSTLELGDSALYLCASSLDYPPVTQYFGPGTRLLVL.

This clone was counted once. The chain uses TRBV7-9 and TRBJ2-3; D is perhaps TRBD2 (5 bases). Deletions cut 5 bases from V and 2 bases from J, with 11 bases between. Germline V gene data show CDR1 as SEHNR and CDR2 as FQNEAQ (reference sequence). CDR3 length equals 14 residues. The CDR3 DNA reads TGTGCCAGCAGCATGACTATGACCACAGATACGCAGTATTTT. It encodes CASSMTMTTDTQYF.

The count of this clone is one. This chain links TRBV7-2 with TRBJ2-7; D is perhaps TRBD2 (6 bases). The CDR3 spans 12 residues. With 4 bases removed from V and 3 bases from J, the gap between germline ends came to 7 bases. Per the germline V gene, CDR1 is SGHTA and CDR2 is FQGNSA. The CDR3 region has the DNA TGTGCCAGCAGCTCGGGACTCTACGAGCAGTACTTC. This translates into CASSSGLYEQYF.

The genes are TRBV7-2 and TRBJ2-7; TRBD2 aligns across 9 bases. Trimming removed 0 bases from V and 6 bases from J; junction bases left unmatched: 9. Germline V gives CDR1 SGHTA, CDR2 FQGNSA. The CDR3 runs to 16 residues. The CDR3 loop is CASSLAAGTSSAEQYF. The CDR3, as DNA: TGTGCCAGCAGCTTAGCGGCTGGGACTAGCAGTGCCGAGCAGTACTTC.

V gene TRBV6-6 combines with J gene TRBJ1-1; possibly TRBD1 for D (6 bases). V lost 10 bases, J lost 1 base, and 16 bases lay in between. Germline values: CDR1 MNHNY, CDR2 SVGAGI (reference sequence). The CDR3 has 14 residues. This CDR3 is CAIERTGRNTEAFF. CDR3 DNA: TGTGCCATCGAACGTACAGGGAGGAACACTGAAGCTTTCTTT.

There are a few counts of this clone. The rearrangement links TRBV5-1 to TRBJ2-1, with D perhaps matching TRBD1 (6 bases). Per the germline V gene, CDR1 is SGHRS and CDR2 is YFSETQ. The ends were cut back, 1 base at V and 5 bases at J, with 13 bases in the middle. The CDR3 runs to 15 residues. CDR3 DNA: TGCGCCAGCAGCTTGCCCAGGGGCACGGACAATGAGCAGTTCTTC. Its translation is CASSLPRGTDNEQFF.

The V gene is TRBV5-1, the J gene TRBJ1-1; 8 positions agree with TRBD1. This CDR3 contains 14 residues. V dropped 0 bases and J dropped 7; count of bases not matched to a gene: 5. Germline V gene data show CDR1 as SGHRS and CDR2 as YFSETQ. In nucleotides, the CDR3 is TGCGCCAGCAGCTTGGGCGGACAGGGCGGTGAAGCTTTCTTT. This translates into CASSLGGQGGEAFF.

The rearrangement links TRBV7-9 to TRBJ1-2, with a tentative D call TRBD1 (6 bases). The length of the CDR3 is 14 residues. Per the germline V gene, CDR1 is SEHNR and CDR2 is FQNEAQ (reference sequence). V lost 1 base, J lost 4 bases, and 10 bases lay in between. CDR3 coding DNA: TGTGCCAGCAGCTTAGGACAGGCGGGCTATGGCTACACCTTC. Protein sequence: CASSLGQAGYGYTF. Full variable domain (rest looked up from reference TRBV7-9 and TRBJ1-2): DTGVSQNPRHKITKRGQNVTFRCDPISEHNRLYWYRQTLGQGPEFLTYFQNEAQLEKSRLLSDRFSAERPKGSFSTLEIQRTEQGDSAMYLCASSLGQAGYGYTFGSGTRLTVV.

The chain's CDR3 is CASSLGSGIGNTIYF. DNA of the CDR3: TGCGCCAGCAGCTTGGGGTCAGGCATTGGAAACACCATATATTTT. The V gene is TRBV5-1, the J gene TRBJ1-3; D gene ambiguous. Trimming pared 0 bases from V and 3 bases from J, leaving 10 bases between. This CDR3 region has 15 residues. Germline-derived CDR1 and CDR2 are SGHRS and YFSETQ. The full variable domain, rest sourced from reference TRBV5-1 and TRBJ1-3, is KAGVTQTPRYLIKTRGQQVTLSCSPISGHRSVSWYQQTPGQGLQFLFEYFSETQRNKGNFPGRFSGRQFSNSRSEMNVSTLELGDSALYLCASSLGSGIGNTIYFGEGSWLTVV.

V is TRBV7-9 and J is TRBJ2-2; 8 nucleotides agree with TRBD1. This CDR3 region has 15 residues. Germline V CDR1 and CDR2: SEHNR, FQNEAQ (reference sequence). The J segment lost 3 bases and the V segment lost 6 bases, leaving 6 bases of the junction unmatched. The chain's CDR3 is CASSQYRGYTGELFF. In DNA, the CDR3 is TGTGCCAGCAGTCAATACAGGGGGTACACCGGGGAGCTGTTTTTT.